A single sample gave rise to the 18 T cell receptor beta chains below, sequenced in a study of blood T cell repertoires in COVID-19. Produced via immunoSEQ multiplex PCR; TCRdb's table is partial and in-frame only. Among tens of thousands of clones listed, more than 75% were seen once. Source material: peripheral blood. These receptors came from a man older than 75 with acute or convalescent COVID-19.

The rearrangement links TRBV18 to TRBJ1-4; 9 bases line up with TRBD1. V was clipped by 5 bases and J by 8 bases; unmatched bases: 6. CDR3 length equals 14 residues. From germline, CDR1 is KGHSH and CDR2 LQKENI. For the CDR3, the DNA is TGTGCCAGCTCATTACAGGGGGCTGAGGAAAAACTGTTTTTT. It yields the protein CASSLQGAEEKLFF.

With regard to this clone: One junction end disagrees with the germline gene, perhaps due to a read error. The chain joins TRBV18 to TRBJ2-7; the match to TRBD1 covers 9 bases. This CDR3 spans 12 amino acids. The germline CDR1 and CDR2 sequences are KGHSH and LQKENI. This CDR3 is CASSPDRGEQYF. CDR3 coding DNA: TGTGCCAGTTCACCGGACAGGGGCGAGCAGTACTTC.

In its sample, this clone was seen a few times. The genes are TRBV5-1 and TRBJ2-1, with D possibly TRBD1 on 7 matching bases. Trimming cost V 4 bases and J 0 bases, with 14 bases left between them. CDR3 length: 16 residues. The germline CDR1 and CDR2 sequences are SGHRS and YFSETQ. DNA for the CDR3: TGCGCCAGCAGCGAGCAGGGGGGAAGCTCCTACAATGAGCAGTTCTTC. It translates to CASSEQGGSSYNEQFF. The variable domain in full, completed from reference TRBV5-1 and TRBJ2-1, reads KAGVTQTPRYLIKTRGQQVTLSCSPISGHRSVSWYQQTPGQGLQFLFEYFSETQRNKGNFPGRFSGRQFSNSRSEMNVSTLELGDSALYLCASSEQGGSSYNEQFFGPGTRLTVL.

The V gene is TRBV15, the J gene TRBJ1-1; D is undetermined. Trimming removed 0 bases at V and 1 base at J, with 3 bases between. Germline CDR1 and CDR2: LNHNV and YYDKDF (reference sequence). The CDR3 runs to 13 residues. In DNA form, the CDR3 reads TGTGCCACCAGCAGAGACGGGAACACTGAAGCTTTCTTT. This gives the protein CATSRDGNTEAFF.

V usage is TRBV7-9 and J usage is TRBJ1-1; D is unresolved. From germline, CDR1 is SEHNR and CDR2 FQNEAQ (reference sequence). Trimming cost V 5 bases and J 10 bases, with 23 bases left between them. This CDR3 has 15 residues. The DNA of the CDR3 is TGTGCCAGCAGCCAATCAGGAACACCGCCAACGAGAGCTTTCTTT. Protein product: CASSQSGTPPTRAFF.

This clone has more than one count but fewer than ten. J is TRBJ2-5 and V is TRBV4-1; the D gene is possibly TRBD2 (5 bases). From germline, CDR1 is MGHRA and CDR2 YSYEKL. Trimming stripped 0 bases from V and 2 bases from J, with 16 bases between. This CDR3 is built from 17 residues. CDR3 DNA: TGCGCCAGCAGCCAAGATGGAGCCAGGAGGCGGCAAGAGACCCAGTACTTC. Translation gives CASSQDGARRRQETQYF.

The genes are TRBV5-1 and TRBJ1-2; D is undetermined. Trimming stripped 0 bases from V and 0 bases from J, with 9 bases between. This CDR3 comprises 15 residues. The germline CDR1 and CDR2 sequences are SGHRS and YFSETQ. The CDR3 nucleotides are TGCGCCAGCAGCTTGGGAGGTGAACCTAACTATGGCTACACCTTC. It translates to CASSLGGEPNYGYTF.

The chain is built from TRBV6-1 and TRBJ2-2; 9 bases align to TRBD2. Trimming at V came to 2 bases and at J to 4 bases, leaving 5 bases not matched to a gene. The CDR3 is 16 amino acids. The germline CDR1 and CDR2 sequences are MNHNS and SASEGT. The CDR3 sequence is CASSEMGGRATGELFF. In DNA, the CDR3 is TGTGCCAGCAGTGAAATGGGCGGGAGGGCCACCGGGGAGCTGTTTTTT.

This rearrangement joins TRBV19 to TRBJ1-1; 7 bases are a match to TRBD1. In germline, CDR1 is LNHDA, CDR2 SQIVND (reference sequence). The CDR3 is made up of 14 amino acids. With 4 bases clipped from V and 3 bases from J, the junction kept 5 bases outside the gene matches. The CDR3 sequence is CASSRGGKDTEAFF. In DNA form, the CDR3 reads TGTGCCAGTAGTAGAGGGGGCAAGGACACTGAAGCTTTCTTT.

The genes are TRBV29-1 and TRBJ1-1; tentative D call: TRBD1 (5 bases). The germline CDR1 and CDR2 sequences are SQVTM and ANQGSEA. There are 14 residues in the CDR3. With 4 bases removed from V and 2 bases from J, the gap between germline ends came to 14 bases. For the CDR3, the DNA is TGCAGCGTTGGTCAGGGTGGGGAAAACACTGAAGCTTTCTTT. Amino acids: CSVGQGGENTEAFF.

CDR3 in amino acids: CASSLLSGANVLTF. DNA of the CDR3: TGTGCCAGCAGTTTACTATCCGGGGCCAACGTCCTGACTTTC. The chain joins TRBV27 to TRBJ2-6, with D unresolved. CDR1 and CDR2 from the germline V gene are MNHEY and SMNVEV (reference sequence). Deletions cut 2 bases from V and 4 bases from J, with 6 bases between. The CDR3 loop spans 14 amino acids.

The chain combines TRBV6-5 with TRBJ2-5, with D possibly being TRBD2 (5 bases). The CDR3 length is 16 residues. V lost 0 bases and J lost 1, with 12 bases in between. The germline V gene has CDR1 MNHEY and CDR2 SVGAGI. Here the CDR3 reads CASSYSEDWAQETQYF. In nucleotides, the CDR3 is TGTGCCAGCAGTTACTCTGAGGACTGGGCCCAAGAGACCCAGTACTTC.

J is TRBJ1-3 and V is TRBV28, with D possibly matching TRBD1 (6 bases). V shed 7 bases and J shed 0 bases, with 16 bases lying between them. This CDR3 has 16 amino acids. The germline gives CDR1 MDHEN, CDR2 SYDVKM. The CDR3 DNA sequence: TGTGCCAGCACCGCGGGAGGGGGGTACTCTGGAAACACCATATATTTT. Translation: CASTAGGGYSGNTIYF.

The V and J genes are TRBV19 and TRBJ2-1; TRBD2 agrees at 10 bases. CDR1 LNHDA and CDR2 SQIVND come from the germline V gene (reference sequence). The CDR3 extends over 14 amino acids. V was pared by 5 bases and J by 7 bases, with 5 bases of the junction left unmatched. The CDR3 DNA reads TGTGCCAGTAGTCCATGGACTAGCGGAAATGAGCAGTTCTTC. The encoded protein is CASSPWTSGNEQFF. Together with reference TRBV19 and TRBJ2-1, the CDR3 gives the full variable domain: DGGITQSPKYLFRKEGQNVTLSCEQNLNHDAMYWYRQDPGQGLRLIYYSQIVNDFQKGDIAEGYSVSREKKESFPLTVTSAQKNPTAFYLCASSPWTSGNEQFFGPGTRLTVL.

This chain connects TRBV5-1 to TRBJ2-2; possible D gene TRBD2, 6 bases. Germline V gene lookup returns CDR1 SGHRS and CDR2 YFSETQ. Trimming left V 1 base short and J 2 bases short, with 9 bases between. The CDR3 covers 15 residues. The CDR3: CASSLSGLNTGELFF. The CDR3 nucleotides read TGCGCCAGCAGCTTGTCAGGACTAAACACCGGGGAGCTGTTTTTT.

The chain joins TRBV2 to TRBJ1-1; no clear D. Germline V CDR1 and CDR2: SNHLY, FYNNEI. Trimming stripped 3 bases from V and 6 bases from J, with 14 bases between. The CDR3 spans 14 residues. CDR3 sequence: CASSDNLLFPEAFF. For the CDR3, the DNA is TGTGCCAGCAGTGATAATTTACTGTTTCCTGAAGCTTTCTTT.

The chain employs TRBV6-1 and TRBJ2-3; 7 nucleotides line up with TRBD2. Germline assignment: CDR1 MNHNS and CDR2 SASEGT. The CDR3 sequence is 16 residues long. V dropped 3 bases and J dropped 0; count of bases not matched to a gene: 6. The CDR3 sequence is CASSERRERSTDTQYF. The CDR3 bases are TGTGCCAGCAGTGAGAGGCGGGAGAGAAGCACAGATACGCAGTATTTT.

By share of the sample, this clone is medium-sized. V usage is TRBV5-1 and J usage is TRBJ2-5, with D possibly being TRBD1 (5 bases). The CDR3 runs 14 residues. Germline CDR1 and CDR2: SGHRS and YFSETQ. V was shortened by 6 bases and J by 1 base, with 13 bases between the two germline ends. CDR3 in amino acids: CASTFLTVQETQYF. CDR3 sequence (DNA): TGCGCCAGCACCTTCCTGACAGTCCAAGAGACCCAGTACTTC.